This TCR beta chain originates from a study of regulatory T cells in long-lasting Graves disease. Study findings and constraints: Few sampled subjects may have lowered accuracy.

Arm-PCR of CDR3 regions with iRepertoire HTBI primers generated TCR beta libraries. TCRdb reprocessed the multiplex PCR reads with MiXCR, giving one entry per CDR3 protein. The data contain 360,000 or so distinct CDR3 sequences, about 12% of them seen just once; the ten biggest clones take up approximately 17%. The time point: newly diagnosed GD, antithyroid drugs for less than 3 months. PBMC-extracted RNA yielded the TCR library. This clonotype was found many times. Antigen: not known. Trimming left V 6 bases short and J 0 bases short, with 15 bases between. The CDR3 length is 16 residues. CDR1 and CDR2 (germline): SEHNR, FQNEAQ (reference sequence). The same sample was also studied in work on T cells in Graves' hyperthyroidism and ophthalmopathy. As that report states: Diagnosis relied on clinical symptoms, serum thyroxine and TRAb, thyroid ultrasound and orbital computed tomography. A first-round RT-PCR of the TCR CDR3 used the HTBI primer set.

V usage is TRBV7-9 and J usage is TRBJ2-4; possibly TRBD1 or TRBD2 for D (5 bases each). This specimen consisted of peripheral blood mononuclear cells (PBMCs), obtained at new diagnosis, from a patient treated with antithyroid drugs. This clonotype was obtained from a woman under 30 with Graves disease. The CDR3 protein is CASSHTTGTAKNIQYF. The CDR3 DNA sequence: TGTGCCAGCAGTCATACCACCGGGACAGCCAAAAACATTCAGTACTTC. Full variable domain (missing parts from reference TRBV7-9 and TRBJ2-4): DTGVSQNPRHKITKRGQNVTFRCDPISEHNRLYWYRQTLGQGPEFLTYFQNEAQLEKSRLLSDRFSAERPKGSFSTLEIQRTEQGDSAMYLCASSHTTGTAKNIQYFGAGTRLSVL.